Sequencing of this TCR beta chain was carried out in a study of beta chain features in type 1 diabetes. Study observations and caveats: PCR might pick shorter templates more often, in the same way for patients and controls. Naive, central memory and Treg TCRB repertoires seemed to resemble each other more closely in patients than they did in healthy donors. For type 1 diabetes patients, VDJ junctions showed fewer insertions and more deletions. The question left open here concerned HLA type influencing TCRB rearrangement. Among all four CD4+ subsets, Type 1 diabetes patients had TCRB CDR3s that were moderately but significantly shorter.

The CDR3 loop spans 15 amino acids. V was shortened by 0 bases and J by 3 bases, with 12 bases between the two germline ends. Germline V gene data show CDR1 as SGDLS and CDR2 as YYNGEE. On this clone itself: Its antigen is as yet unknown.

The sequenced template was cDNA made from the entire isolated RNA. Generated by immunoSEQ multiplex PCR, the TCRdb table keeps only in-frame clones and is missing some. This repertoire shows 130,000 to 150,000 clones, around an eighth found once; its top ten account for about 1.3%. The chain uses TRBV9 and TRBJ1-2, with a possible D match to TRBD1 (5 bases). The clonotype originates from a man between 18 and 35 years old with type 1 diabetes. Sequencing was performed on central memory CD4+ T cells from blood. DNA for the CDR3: TGTGCCAGCAGCGTAGACGGGGGTCCGTACTATGGCTACACCTTC. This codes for CASSVDGGPYYGYTF.